This TCR beta chain emerged from a study of metastatic and nonmetastatic thyroid tumors. Study summary: Samples came from malignant and benign thyroid patients, and repertoires were compared across blood and tumor or nodule tissue.

Treatment of any kind had been given to no patient before thyroid surgery. This CDR3 comprises 13 residues. CDR1 and CDR2 (germline): MNHEY, SVGEGT. Trimming stripped 4 bases from V and 1 base from J, with 7 bases between. Original processing notes: It was from CDR3 differences across clinicopathological groups that a distant-metastasis classifier for papillary thyroid cancer was built. TCRdb re-called the PCR reads with MiXCR. V and J calls and clone size were set by TCRdb, not the authors. The profile shows some 54,000 clones, over 15% of them singletons. Study outcomes and limitations: Versus benign nodules, malignant thyroid tumors reportedly had significantly higher TCR beta diversity, in blood and tumor.

Ten or more counts support this clone. The antigen is undetermined. The chain joins TRBV6-2 or TRBV6-3 to TRBJ1-1, with no clear D. This clonotype originated in a female donor with papillary thyroid cancer or a benign thyroid nodule (not recorded which). Some clones in this sample may be carry-over from other donors' samples. The sequenced material came from blood. The CDR3 nucleotides read TGTGCCAGCAGTTCGACGGAGAACACTGAAGCTTTCTTT. It is translated as CASSSTENTEAFF.